This T cell receptor beta chain is from a study of T cell clonality in common variable immunodeficiency. Notes on the study in general: In common variable immunodeficiency, TCR beta chains reportedly carried fewer deletions and N-nucleotide insertions.

Reduced serum IgG, IgA and/or IgM plus specific antibody deficiency defined CVID. CVID subjects were around 15 female and 25 to 30 male, aged roughly 9 to 70. No CVID subject was ill or on immunomodulatory drugs when sampled. The CDR3 is 13 amino acids. Germline loops: CDR1 SGHKS, CDR2 YYEKEE (reference sequence). V lost 0 bases to trimming and J lost 3 bases, with 7 bases between them. Clones were read by immunoSEQ multiplex PCR, and TCRdb kept only the in-frame ones, dropping some. The repertoire yields around 30,000 clones, none seen only once; the top ten contain around 3.1%. This clone came up a few times. Its antigen remains unidentified. With the read ending 3 residues before the CDR3 end, the germline J gene is used to fill in that end.

V is TRBV5-5 and J is TRBJ2-7; no firm D call. Sequencing was carried out using peripheral blood mononuclear cells. The receptor comes from a human donor with common variable immunodeficiency. Here the CDR3 reads CASSLGAFYEQYF. The DNA read from the CDR3 is TGTGCCAGCAGCTTGGGGGCGTTCTACGAG.